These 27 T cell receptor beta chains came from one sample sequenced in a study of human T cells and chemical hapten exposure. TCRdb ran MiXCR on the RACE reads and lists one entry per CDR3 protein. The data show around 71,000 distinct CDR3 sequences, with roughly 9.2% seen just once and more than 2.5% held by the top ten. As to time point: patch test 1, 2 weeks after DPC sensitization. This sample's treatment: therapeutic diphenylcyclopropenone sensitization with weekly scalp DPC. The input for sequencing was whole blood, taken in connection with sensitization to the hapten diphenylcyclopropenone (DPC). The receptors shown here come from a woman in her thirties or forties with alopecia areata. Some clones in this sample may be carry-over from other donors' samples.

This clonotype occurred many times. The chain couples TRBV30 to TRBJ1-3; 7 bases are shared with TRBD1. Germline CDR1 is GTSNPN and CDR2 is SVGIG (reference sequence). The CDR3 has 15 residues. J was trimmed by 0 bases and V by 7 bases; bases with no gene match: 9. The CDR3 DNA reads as TGTGCCTCTAGGACAGGTAGACTCTCTGGAAACACCATATATTTT. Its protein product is CASRTGRLSGNTIYF. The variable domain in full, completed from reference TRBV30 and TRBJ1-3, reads SQTIHQWPATLVQPVGSPLSLECTVEGTSNPNLYWYRQAAGRGLQLLFYSVGIGQISSEVPQNLSASRPQDRQFILSSKKLLLSDSGFYLCASRTGRLSGNTIYFGEGSWLTVV.

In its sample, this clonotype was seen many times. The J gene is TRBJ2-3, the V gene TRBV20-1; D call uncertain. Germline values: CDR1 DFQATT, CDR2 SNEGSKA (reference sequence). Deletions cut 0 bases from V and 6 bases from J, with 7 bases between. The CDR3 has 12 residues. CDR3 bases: TGCAGTGCTAGAGATTTGGCCGATACGCAGTATTTT. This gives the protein CSARDLADTQYF.

CDR3 bases: TGTGCCAGCAGTGTGGGCAGGGATTACAGCGGAGCTAATGAAAAACTGTTTTTT. This sequence encodes CASSVGRDYSGANEKLFF. The rearrangement joins TRBV25-1 to TRBJ1-4, with D possibly TRBD1 on 5 matching bases. Germline loops: CDR1 MGHDK, CDR2 SYGVNS. V dropped 4 bases and J dropped 3 bases, with 21 bases sitting between them. The CDR3 runs 18 residues.

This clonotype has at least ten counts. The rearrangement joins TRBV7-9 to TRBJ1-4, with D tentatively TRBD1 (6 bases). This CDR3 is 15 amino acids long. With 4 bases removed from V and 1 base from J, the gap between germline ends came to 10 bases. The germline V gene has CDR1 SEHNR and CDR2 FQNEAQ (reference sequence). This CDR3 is CASSSDRRTNEKLFF. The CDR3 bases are TGTGCCAGCAGCTCCGACAGGAGAACTAATGAAAAACTGTTTTTT.

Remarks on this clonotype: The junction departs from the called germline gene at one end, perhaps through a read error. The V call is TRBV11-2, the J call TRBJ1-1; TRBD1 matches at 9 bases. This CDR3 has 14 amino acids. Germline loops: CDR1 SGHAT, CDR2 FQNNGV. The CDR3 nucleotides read TGTGCCAGCAGCGTCGAGCCGGGACAGGGCCATTCGACTTTT. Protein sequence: CASSVEPGQGHSTF.

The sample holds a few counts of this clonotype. CDR3 amino acids: CASSPSWGADSYNEQFF. CDR3 DNA sequence: TGTGCCAGCAGCCCATCGTGGGGGGCGGACTCCTACAATGAGCAGTTCTTC. The chain recombines TRBV7-9 with TRBJ2-1, with D perhaps TRBD1 or TRBD2 (6 bases each). V lost 5 bases to trimming and J lost 0 bases, with 17 bases between them. Germline V gene data show CDR1 as SEHNR and CDR2 as FQNEAQ (reference sequence). The CDR3 length is 17 residues.

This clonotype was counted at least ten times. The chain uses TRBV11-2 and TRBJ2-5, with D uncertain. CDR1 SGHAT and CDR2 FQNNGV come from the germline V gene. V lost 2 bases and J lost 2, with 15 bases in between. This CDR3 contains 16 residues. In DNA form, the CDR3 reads TGTGCCAGCAGCTTATCCCCCAGGCTGGGTCAAGAGACCCAGTACTTC. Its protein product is CASSLSPRLGQETQYF.

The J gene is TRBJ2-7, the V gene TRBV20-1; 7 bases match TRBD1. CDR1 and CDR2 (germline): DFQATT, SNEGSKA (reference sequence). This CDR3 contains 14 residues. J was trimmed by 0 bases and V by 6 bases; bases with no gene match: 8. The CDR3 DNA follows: TGCAGTGCAGAGGACAGGCGGAGCTCCTACGAGCAGTACTTC. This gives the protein CSAEDRRSSYEQYF.

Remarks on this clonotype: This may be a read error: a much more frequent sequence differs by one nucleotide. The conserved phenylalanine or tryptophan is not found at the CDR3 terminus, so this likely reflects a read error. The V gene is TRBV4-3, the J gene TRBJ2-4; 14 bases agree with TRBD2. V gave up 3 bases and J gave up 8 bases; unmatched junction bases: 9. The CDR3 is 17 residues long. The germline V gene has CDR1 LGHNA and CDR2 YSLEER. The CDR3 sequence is CASSHLTSGGAGDIQYY. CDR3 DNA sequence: TGCGCCAGCAGCCACTTGACTAGCGGGGGGGCCGGGGACATTCAGTACTAC.

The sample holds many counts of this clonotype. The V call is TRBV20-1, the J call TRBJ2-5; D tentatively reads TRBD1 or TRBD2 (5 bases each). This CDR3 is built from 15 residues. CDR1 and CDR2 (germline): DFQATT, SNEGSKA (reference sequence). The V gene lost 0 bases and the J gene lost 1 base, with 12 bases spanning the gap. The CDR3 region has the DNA TGCAGTGCTAGAGACCTGGGGACGTCCCAAGAGACCCAGTACTTC. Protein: CSARDLGTSQETQYF.

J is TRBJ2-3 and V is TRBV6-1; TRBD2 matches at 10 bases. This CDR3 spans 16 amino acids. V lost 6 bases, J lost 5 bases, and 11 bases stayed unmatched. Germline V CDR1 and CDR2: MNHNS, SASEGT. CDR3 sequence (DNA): TGTGCCAGCAGCTCAAGCGTAGCGGGGGGTTTAGATACGCAGTATTTT. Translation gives CASSSSVAGGLDTQYF.

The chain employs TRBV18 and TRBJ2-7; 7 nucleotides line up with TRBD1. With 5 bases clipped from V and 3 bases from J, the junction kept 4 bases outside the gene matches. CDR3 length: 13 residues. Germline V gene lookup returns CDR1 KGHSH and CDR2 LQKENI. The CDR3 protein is CASSNGQDYEQYF. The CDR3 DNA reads TGTGCCAGCTCAAACGGACAGGACTACGAGCAGTACTTC.

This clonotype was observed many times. The CDR3 loop is CASSLAFRGRFF. CDR3 DNA: TGTGCCAGCAGCTTAGCGTTCCGAGGGAGGTTCTTC. This chain links TRBV7-9 with TRBJ2-1; D is perhaps TRBD2 (5 bases). The CDR3 runs to 12 residues. The V gene's germline CDR1 is SEHNR and CDR2 FQNEAQ (reference sequence). With 0 bases removed from V and 15 bases from J, the gap between germline ends came to 12 bases.

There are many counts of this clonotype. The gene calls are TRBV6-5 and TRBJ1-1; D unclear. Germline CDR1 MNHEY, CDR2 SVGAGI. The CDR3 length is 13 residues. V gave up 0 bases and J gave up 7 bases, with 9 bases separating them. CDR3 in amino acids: CASSYSSVLEAFF. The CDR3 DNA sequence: TGTGCCAGCAGTTACTCGTCCGTCCTTGAAGCTTTCTTT.

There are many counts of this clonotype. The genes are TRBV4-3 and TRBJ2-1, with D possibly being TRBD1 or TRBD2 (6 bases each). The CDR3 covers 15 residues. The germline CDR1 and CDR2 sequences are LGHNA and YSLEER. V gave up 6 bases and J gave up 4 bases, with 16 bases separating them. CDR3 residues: CASRLTEGVYNEQFF. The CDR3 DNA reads TGCGCCAGCAGACTCACGGAGGGGGTGTACAATGAGCAGTTCTTC.

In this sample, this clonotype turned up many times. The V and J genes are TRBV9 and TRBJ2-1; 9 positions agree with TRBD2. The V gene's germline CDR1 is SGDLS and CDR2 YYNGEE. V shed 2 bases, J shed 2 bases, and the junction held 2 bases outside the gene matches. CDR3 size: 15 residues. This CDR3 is CASSVSGGPYNEQFF. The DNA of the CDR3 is TGTGCCAGCAGCGTTAGCGGGGGACCCTACAATGAGCAGTTCTTC.

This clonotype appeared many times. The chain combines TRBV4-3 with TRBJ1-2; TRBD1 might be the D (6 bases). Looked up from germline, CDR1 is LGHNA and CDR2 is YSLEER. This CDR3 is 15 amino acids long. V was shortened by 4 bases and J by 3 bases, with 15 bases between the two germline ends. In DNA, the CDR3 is TGCGCCAGCAGCCCCCAAGCCGACAGGTACTATGGCTACACCTTC. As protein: CASSPQADRYYGYTF.

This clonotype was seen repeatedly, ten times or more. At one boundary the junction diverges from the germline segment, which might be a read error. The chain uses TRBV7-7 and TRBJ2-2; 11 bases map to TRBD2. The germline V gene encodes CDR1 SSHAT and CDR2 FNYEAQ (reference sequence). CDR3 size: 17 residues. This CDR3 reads CASSLAGGTANTGELFF. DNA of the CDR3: TGTGCTAGCAGCTTAGCGGGGGGGACTGCGAACACCGGGGAGCTGTTTTTT.

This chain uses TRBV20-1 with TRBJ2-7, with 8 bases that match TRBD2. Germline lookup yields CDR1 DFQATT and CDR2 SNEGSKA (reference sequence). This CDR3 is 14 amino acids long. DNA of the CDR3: TGCAGCGCAAGGCGGGGGGAAATGTTCTACGAGCAGTACTTC. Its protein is CSARRGEMFYEQYF.

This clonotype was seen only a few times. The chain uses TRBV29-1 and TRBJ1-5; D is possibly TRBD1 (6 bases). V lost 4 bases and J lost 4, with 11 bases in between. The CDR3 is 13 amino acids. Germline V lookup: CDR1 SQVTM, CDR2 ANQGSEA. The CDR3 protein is CSVGQGLNQPQHF. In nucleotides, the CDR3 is TGCAGCGTTGGGCAGGGGCTGAATCAGCCCCAGCATTTT.

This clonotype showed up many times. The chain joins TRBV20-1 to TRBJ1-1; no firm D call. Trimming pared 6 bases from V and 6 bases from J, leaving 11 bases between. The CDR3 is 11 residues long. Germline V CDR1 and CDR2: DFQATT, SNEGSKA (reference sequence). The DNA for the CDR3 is TGCAGTGCCGGGGTTTCGGCTGAAGCTTTCTTT. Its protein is CSAGVSAEAFF.

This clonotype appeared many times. The CDR3 bases are TGTGCCAGCAGTTCTGGGCCGCAGCCCCAGCATTTT. Encoded protein: CASSSGPQPQHF. This chain joins TRBV6-2 or TRBV6-3 and TRBJ1-5; D is unclear. Trimming cost V 4 bases and J 7 bases, with 8 bases left between them. CDR1 and CDR2 (germline): MNHEY, SVGEGT. The CDR3 loop spans 12 amino acids.

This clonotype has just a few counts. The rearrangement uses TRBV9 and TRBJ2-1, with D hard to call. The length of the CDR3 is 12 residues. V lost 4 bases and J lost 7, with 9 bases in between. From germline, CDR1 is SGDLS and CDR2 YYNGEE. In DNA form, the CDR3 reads TGTGCCAGCAGCTCCCAAGGGAATGAGCAGTTCTTC. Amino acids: CASSSQGNEQFF.

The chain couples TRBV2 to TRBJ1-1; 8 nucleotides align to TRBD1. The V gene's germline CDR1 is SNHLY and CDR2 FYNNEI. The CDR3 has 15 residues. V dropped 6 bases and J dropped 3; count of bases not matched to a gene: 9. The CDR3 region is CASRGAGQGDTEAFF. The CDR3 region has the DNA TGTGCCAGCAGGGGGGCAGGACAGGGAGACACTGAAGCTTTCTTT.

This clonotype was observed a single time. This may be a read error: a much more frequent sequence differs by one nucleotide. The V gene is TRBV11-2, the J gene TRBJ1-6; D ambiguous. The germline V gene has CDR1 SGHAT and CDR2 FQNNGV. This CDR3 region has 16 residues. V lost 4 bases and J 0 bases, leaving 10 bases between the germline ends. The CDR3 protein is CASSYLGSSYNSPLHF. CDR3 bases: TGTGCCAGCAGCTACCTGGGGAGCTCCTATAATTCACCCCTCCACTTT.

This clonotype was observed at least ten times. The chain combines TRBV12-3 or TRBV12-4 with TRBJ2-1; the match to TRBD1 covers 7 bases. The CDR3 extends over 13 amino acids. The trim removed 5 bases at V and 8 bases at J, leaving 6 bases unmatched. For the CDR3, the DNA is TGTGCCAGCAGTATTTACAGGGGCGATGAGCAGTTCTTC. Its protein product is CASSIYRGDEQFF.

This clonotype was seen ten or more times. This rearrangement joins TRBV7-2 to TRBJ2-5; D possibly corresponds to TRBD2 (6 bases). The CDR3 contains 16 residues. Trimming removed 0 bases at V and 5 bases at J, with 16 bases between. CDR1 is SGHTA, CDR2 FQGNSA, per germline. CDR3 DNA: TGTGCCAGCAGCTTAGCTGGGGGGAGGTTGGTGGAGACCCAGTACTTC. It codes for CASSLAGGRLVETQYF.